This T cell receptor (beta chain) was captured by sequencing in a study of cytomegalovirus exposure and HLA in healthy donors. Remarks on this clone: Its target is not known.

Study-wide findings and caveats: Later work associated 16,951 TCR beta sequences with HLA alleles at 0.05 false discovery rate. Based on reports, TCR beta sequences accurately predicted HLA-A and HLA-B alleles for most subjects.

The CDR3 loop spans 18 amino acids. Germline CDR1 and CDR2: KGHSH and LQKENI. V was pared by 3 bases and J by 4 bases, with 12 bases of the junction left unmatched. In the PCR, 60 Vbeta and 13 Jbeta primers were used. Per the study methods: Counted up in a later analysis, unique TCR beta chains came to about 83 million, with around 10 million shared. Using immunoSEQ multiplex PCR, the repertoire was profiled, and TCRdb retains in-frame clones only, with some absent. V and J calls and clone size are those listed in that table; D and trimming were worked out from the DNA. The clone table shows tens of thousands of clones, with the ten largest holding approximately 1.5%.

The chain carries TRBV18 and TRBJ2-1; 10 bases line up with TRBD2. The sequence was collected from a woman aged 60 to 75 in good health and CMV-seronegative. The sequenced sample was PBMCs. The CDR3 DNA reads as TGTGCCAGCTCACCCAACGTCGCTGGGACTAGCGTTTACAATGAGCAGTTCTTC. The encoded protein is CASSPNVAGTSVYNEQFF. Filled out from reference TRBV18 and TRBJ2-1, the complete variable domain reads NAGVMQNPRHLVRRRGQEARLRCSPMKGHSHVYWYRQLPEEGLKFMVYLQKENIIDESGMPKERFSAEFPKEGPSILRIQQVVRGDSAAYFCASSPNVAGTSVYNEQFFGPGTRLTVL.